Listed below are T cell receptor beta chains from one sample, sequenced in a study of T cell repertoires in cytomegalovirus infection. Their target antigens are unknown. From the reads, TCRdb called clonotypes with MiXCR, one entry per CDR3 protein. There are approximately 990,000 distinct CDR3 sequences in the sample; roughly 30% occur only once, and 13% lies in the top ten. The sample here was cultured CD8+ T cells from PBMCs, taken from culture after CMV antigen stimulation. The receptor source for this set is a human donor in good health (CMV status not recorded). Some clones in this sample may be carry-over from other donors' samples. Each CDR3 is given with its conserved first and last residue.

14	TRBV12-3/TRBV12-4	TRBJ1-1	CASTIDDHGAEAFF
18	TRBV28	TRBJ2-2	CASSTLVRGGQGTGELFF
15	TRBV5-3	TRBJ2-1	CASSSPGLVALGQFF
15	TRBV24-1	TRBJ2-3	CATSDLPKTADTQYF
17	TRBV5-4	TRBJ2-1	CASSLFPLGGAYNEQFF
16	TRBV19	TRBJ2-7	CASSPGQGLLPYEQYF
12	TRBV29-1	TRBJ1-2	CSVEGQGFGYTF
14	TRBV9	TRBJ2-3	CASSVKAGTDTQYF
12	TRBV27	TRBJ2-7	CASSPQGYEQYF
14	TRBV5-1	TRBJ1-2	CASRVTQSDYGYTF
14	TRBV7-9	TRBJ1-2	CASSPGSSNYGYTF
15	TRBV28	TRBJ1-6	CASSLLLGSLEPLHF
16	TRBV4-1	TRBJ2-1	CASSQSGTSGDNEQFF
15	TRBV7-2	TRBJ1-1	CASSSRWTGAVEAFF
18	TRBV27	TRBJ2-3	CASSLFVGGQGDTDTQYF
15	TRBV28	TRBJ2-1	CASNFRSLAYNEQFF
15	TRBV7-9	TRBJ1-3	CASSLGREGGNTIYF
16	TRBV27	TRBJ2-7	CASSLSYRYIPYEQYF
13	TRBV15	TRBJ1-4	CATSVGKNEKLFF
12	TRBV19	TRBJ1-2	CAIPDSFNGYTF
15	TRBV27	TRBJ1-4	CASSLFRGSNEKLFF
15	TRBV11-1	TRBJ1-2	CASSATAYSNYGYTF
16	TRBV10-3	TRBJ1-1	CTISDLDRVMETEAFF
11	TRBV12-3/TRBV12-4	TRBJ2-1	CASREGGEQFF
16	TRBV5-1	TRBJ2-1	CASSLVGGMLNNEQFF
15	TRBV27	TRBJ2-5	CASSPTGGRWETQYF
16	TRBV7-9	TRBJ2-1	CASSSPGGGPEDEQFF
14	TRBV7-6	TRBJ2-7	CASSPDRGSYEQYF
21	TRBV14	TRBJ1-6	CASSQEWGRWTGEVSRSPLHF
13	TRBV19	TRBJ1-5	CASSIGENQPQHF
14	TRBV7-2	TRBJ1-4	CASSLEGADEKLFF
17	TRBV28	TRBJ2-6	CASSSPGESSGANVLTF
15	TRBV7-9	TRBJ2-3	CASSLTLSGADTQYF
15	TRBV7-2	TRBJ2-5	CASSLEYAADGTQYF
16	TRBV12-3/TRBV12-4	TRBJ1-1	CASSPDREAWNTEAFF